One sample yielded the 32 T cell receptor beta chains listed below, sequenced in a study of cytomegalovirus exposure and HLA in healthy donors. Primers included in the PCR were 60 Vbeta and 13 Jbeta primers. Method: immunoSEQ multiplex PCR; TCRdb's copy keeps in-frame clones and lacks some. The sample includes roughly 140,000 clones, about 76% seen only once; the top ten take 3% to 4%. Sequencing was done on a sample of PBMCs. Receptors originate from a human donor in good health.

The chain links TRBV5-4 to TRBJ2-7; TRBD1 matches at 8 bases. CDR1 SGHNT and CDR2 YYREEE come from the germline V gene (reference sequence). V was clipped by 3 bases and J by 0 bases; unmatched bases: 2. CDR3 size: 14 residues. CDR3 DNA: TGTGCCAGCAGCTCGACAGGGGACTCCTACGAGCAGTACTTC. Its translation: CASSSTGDSYEQYF.

This chain links TRBV7-2 with TRBJ2-7, with 10 bases matching TRBD2. V trimming: 5 bases; J trimming: 0 bases; junction bases outside the gene matches: 7. This CDR3 has 16 residues. Germline V lookup: CDR1 SGHTA, CDR2 FQGNSA. For the CDR3, the DNA is TGTGCCAGCAGCCCCCTAGCGGGGGCCCCCTCCTACGAGCAGTACTTC. Encoded protein: CASSPLAGAPSYEQYF.

The rearrangement joins TRBV30 to TRBJ2-2; perhaps TRBD1 as D (7 bases). There are 15 residues in the CDR3. Germline V CDR1 and CDR2: GTSNPN, SVGIG (reference sequence). V lost 8 bases, J lost 6 bases, and 22 bases lay in between. The CDR3: CALVGQKRRAGELFF. The CDR3 region has the DNA TGTGCCCTAGTGGGACAGAAACGGAGGGCCGGGGAGCTGTTTTTT.

This clone has a single count. The chain is built from TRBV5-6 and TRBJ2-2; tentative D call: TRBD1 (6 bases). The CDR3 is 16 residues long. V lost 7 bases and J 4 bases, leaving 20 bases between the germline ends. Germline values: CDR1 SGHDT, CDR2 YYEEEE. The CDR3 nucleotides are TGTGCCAGCGGATCGCTGGGGGCGCGTCGCACCGGGGAGCTGTTTTTT. The encoded protein is CASGSLGARRTGELFF.

Of note for this clone: Other nucleotide sequences from this sample produce the same CDR3. The chain couples TRBV14 to TRBJ2-5; D is unresolved. The germline V gene encodes CDR1 SGHDN and CDR2 FVKESK. This CDR3 has 12 residues. V was clipped by 1 base and J by 4 bases, with 4 bases between them. CDR3 loop: CASSQALETQYF. CDR3 sequence (DNA): TGTGCCAGCAGCCAAGCCCTAGAGACCCAGTACTTC.

The chain has TRBV28 and TRBJ2-2; 7 bases fit TRBD1. Germline V CDR1 and CDR2: MDHEN, SYDVKM. J was trimmed by 5 bases and V by 5 bases; bases with no gene match: 8. The CDR3 contains 15 residues. The DNA of the CDR3 is TGTGCCAGCAGTCAAGACAGGGCGGTAACCGGGGAGCTGTTTTTT. Translated, it gives CASSQDRAVTGELFF.

In its sample, this clone was seen once. This chain links TRBV5-6 with TRBJ2-6; tentative D call: TRBD1 (6 bases). Germline CDR1 is SGHDT and CDR2 is YYEEEE. The germline V and J ends were trimmed by 3 bases and 4 bases, with 17 bases remaining between them. The CDR3 has 17 residues. DNA of the CDR3: TGTGCCAGCAGCTCCCGGGACAAGGGTTACGGGGCCAACGTCCTGACTTTC. Its protein product is CASSSRDKGYGANVLTF.

This chain uses TRBV7-6 with TRBJ1-4, with 8 bases fitting TRBD1. V lost 1 base, J lost 5 bases, and 3 bases stayed unmatched. CDR3 length equals 15 residues. Germline V gives CDR1 SGHVS, CDR2 FNYEAQ. CDR3 coding DNA: TGTGCCAGCAGCTTAGATCGACAGGGGAATGAAAAACTGTTTTTT. Its protein is CASSLDRQGNEKLFF.

The chain employs TRBV20-1 and TRBJ2-5, with a possible D match to TRBD2 (5 bases). From germline, CDR1 is DFQATT and CDR2 SNEGSKA (reference sequence). Trimming removed 8 bases from V and 5 bases from J, with 12 bases in between. This CDR3 has 11 residues. The CDR3 coding sequence is TGCAGTCTTCCCTCGGGGGAGACCCAGTACTTC. It is translated as CSLPSGETQYF.

The table lists this clone with a count of one. The J gene is TRBJ1-5, the V gene TRBV7-9; tentative D call: TRBD1 (6 bases). Trimming removed 2 bases from V and 3 bases from J, with 8 bases in between. CDR3 length: 14 amino acids. From germline, CDR1 is SEHNR and CDR2 FQNEAQ (reference sequence). The CDR3 loop is CASSLTGHNQPQHF. CDR3 coding DNA: TGTGCCAGCAGCTTAACAGGGCACAATCAGCCCCAGCATTTT.

This chain links TRBV5-1 with TRBJ2-7; 12 bases match TRBD1. Trimming removed 4 bases from V and 7 bases from J; junction bases left unmatched: 6. Germline CDR1 and CDR2: SGHRS and YFSETQ. The length of the CDR3 is 14 residues. The CDR3 DNA reads as TGCGCCAGCAGCCTGGGACAGGGGGCGAGAGAGCAGTACTTC. It specifies CASSLGQGAREQYF.

The V call is TRBV27, the J call TRBJ1-5, with 7 bases aligning to TRBD1. Trimming at V came to 7 bases and at J to 2 bases, leaving 8 bases not matched to a gene. Germline V gene data show CDR1 as MNHEY and CDR2 as SMNVEV (reference sequence). This CDR3 spans 15 amino acids. DNA for the CDR3: TGTGCCAGCACCACGACCACAGGGGGCAATCAGCCCCAGCATTTT. Translated, it gives CASTTTTGGNQPQHF.

The V and J genes are TRBV29-1 and TRBJ1-1; D might be TRBD1 (5 bases). The CDR3 is 14 residues long. V lost 5 bases and J 4 bases, leaving 17 bases between the germline ends. Germline CDR1 is SQVTM and CDR2 is ANQGSEA. The CDR3 loop is CSVKTRLGLTEAFF. The CDR3 DNA reads TGCAGCGTTAAAACCCGGCTGGGGCTCACTGAAGCTTTCTTT. Combining the CDR3 with reference TRBV29-1 and TRBJ1-1 gives the whole variable domain SAVISQKPSRDICQRGTSLTIQCQVDSQVTMMFWYRQQPGQSLTLIATANQGSEATYESGFVIDKFPISRPNLTFSTLTVSNMSPEDSSIYLCSVKTRLGLTEAFFGQGTRLTVV.

This rearrangement joins TRBV4-2 to TRBJ2-7; D is uncertain. CDR3 size: 13 residues. V was trimmed by 0 bases and J by 3 bases, leaving 6 bases between them. The germline gives CDR1 LGHNA, CDR2 YNFKEQ. CDR3 nucleotide sequence: TGTGCCAGCAGCCAAGAGGCTAGCTACGAGCAGTACTTC. Protein product: CASSQEASYEQYF.

The table lists this clone with a count of one. The chain combines TRBV5-4 with TRBJ2-5; 7 bases are a match to TRBD2. In germline, CDR1 is SGHNT, CDR2 YYREEE (reference sequence). The CDR3 has 13 residues. With 2 bases clipped from V and 5 bases from J, the junction kept 3 bases outside the gene matches. CDR3 sequence reads: CASSFGGMETQYF. In DNA, the CDR3 is TGTGCCAGCAGCTTCGGGGGGATGGAGACCCAGTACTTC.

In its sample, this clone was seen a few times. The V gene is TRBV10-1, the J gene TRBJ2-1, with D perhaps matching TRBD2 (7 bases). CDR1 is WNHNN and CDR2 is SYGVQD in the germline V gene (reference sequence). Between the trimmed V and J ends, which lost 5 bases and 2 bases, there was a span of 16 bases. CDR3 length equals 16 residues. The CDR3 nucleotides are TGCGCCAGCAGTACCGTCCGGGGGGCGACCTACAATGAGCAGTTCTTC. This gives the protein CASSTVRGATYNEQFF.

V is TRBV28 and J is TRBJ2-3; the match to TRBD2 covers 7 bases. Trimming removed 1 base from V and 5 bases from J; junction bases left unmatched: 6. CDR1 and CDR2 from the germline V gene are MDHEN and SYDVKM. The CDR3 length is 15 residues. This chain's CDR3 is CASSLLSSGGDTQYF. CDR3 DNA: TGTGCCAGCAGTTTATTGTCTAGCGGAGGAGATACGCAGTATTTT. The whole variable domain, filled in from reference TRBV28 and TRBJ2-3, reads DVKVTQSSRYLVKRTGEKVFLECVQDMDHENMFWYRQDPGLGLRLIYFSYDVKMKEKGDIPEGYSVSREKKERFSLILESASTNQTSMYLCASSLLSSGGDTQYFGPGTRLTVL.

This clone was seen a few times. The rearrangement uses TRBV29-1 and TRBJ1-1; TRBD1 might be the D (5 bases). V shed 8 bases and J shed 7 bases, with 14 bases lying between them. Germline assignment: CDR1 SQVTM and CDR2 ANQGSEA. The CDR3 contains 11 residues. For the CDR3, the DNA is TGCAGCACCGGACATCCTAATGAAGCTTTCTTT. As protein: CSTGHPNEAFF. The full variable domain, completed using reference TRBV29-1 and TRBJ1-1, is SAVISQKPSRDICQRGTSLTIQCQVDSQVTMMFWYRQQPGQSLTLIATANQGSEATYESGFVIDKFPISRPNLTFSTLTVSNMSPEDSSIYLCSTGHPNEAFFGQGTRLTVV.

The chain couples TRBV4-1 to TRBJ2-2; D is possibly TRBD2 (5 bases). V lost 1 base, J lost 5 bases, and 11 bases lay in between. This CDR3 comprises 15 residues. Germline CDR1 and CDR2: MGHRA and YSYEKL. The CDR3 spells CASSQGELGTGELFF. Here the CDR3 DNA reads TGCGCCAGCAGCCAAGGGGAGCTAGGTACCGGGGAGCTGTTTTTT.

V gene TRBV28 combines with J gene TRBJ2-6, with 8 nucleotides matching TRBD2. The V gene end was trimmed by 6 bases and the J gene end by 4 bases; junction bases not matched to a gene: 8. This CDR3 region has 16 residues. Germline V gene sequence: CDR1 MDHEN, CDR2 SYDVKM. The CDR3 here is CASSPGGVSGANVLTF. CDR3 DNA sequence: TGTGCCAGCAGCCCGGGGGGGGTCTCCGGGGCCAACGTCCTGACTTTC.

This CDR3 is CASSIGPQGEQFF. The CDR3 coding sequence is TGTGCCAGTAGTATTGGTCCGCAGGGAGAGCAGTTCTTC. The chain links TRBV19 to TRBJ2-1; weak D call: TRBD1 (5 bases). The germline gives CDR1 LNHDA, CDR2 SQIVND (reference sequence). This CDR3 is built from 13 residues. V gave up 3 bases and J gave up 10 bases, with 13 bases separating them.

The chain links TRBV28 to TRBJ2-7; D uncertain. Trimming removed 5 bases at V and 6 bases at J, with 14 bases between. CDR1 and CDR2 from the germline V gene are MDHEN and SYDVKM. The CDR3 spans 13 residues. The CDR3 region has the DNA TGTGCCAGCAGTCTCTACGGAGACGGCGAGCAGTACTTC. Translating it yields CASSLYGDGEQYF.

The chain links TRBV10-3 to TRBJ2-2; TRBD1 matches 8 bases. Germline CDR1 reads ENHRY; CDR2 reads SYGVKD. After removal of 0 bases from V and 6 bases from J, the junction contained 6 bases not matched to a gene. The CDR3 length is 16 residues. The CDR3 nucleotides read TGTGCCATCAGTGAGTCGCAAGGACAGGGTCCCGGGGAGCTGTTTTTT. Amino acid sequence: CAISESQGQGPGELFF.

V gene TRBV5-6 combines with J gene TRBJ2-7; D not certain. This CDR3 is built from 13 residues. Looked up from germline, CDR1 is SGHDT and CDR2 is YYEEEE. V lost 1 base to trimming and J lost 4 bases, with 9 bases between them. CDR3 nucleotide sequence: TGTGCCAGCAGCTTGTCGACACCGTACGAGCAGTACTTC. Translating it yields CASSLSTPYEQYF.

The CDR3 sequence: CAISVARHENEAFF. Here the CDR3 DNA reads TGTGCCATCAGTGTAGCGCGGCATGAAAATGAAGCTTTCTTT. The V gene is TRBV10-3, the J gene TRBJ1-1; D remains unclear. V was clipped by 4 bases and J by 7 bases, with 16 bases between them. CDR1 is ENHRY and CDR2 is SYGVKD in the germline V gene. This CDR3 contains 14 residues.

The rearrangement uses TRBV29-1 and TRBJ1-2, with D possibly being TRBD1 (5 bases). The CDR3 spans 13 residues. V lost 4 bases, J lost 4 bases, and 13 bases lay in between. The V gene's germline CDR1 is SQVTM and CDR2 ANQGSEA. CDR3 protein: CSVVVGQGYGYTF. The CDR3 nucleotides read TGCAGCGTTGTCGTGGGGCAAGGCTATGGCTACACCTTC.

This clone was seen a handful of times. The J gene is TRBJ2-1, the V gene TRBV6-5, with TRBD2 matching 8 bases. The junction had 11 bases not matched to a gene; V was cut back by 6 bases and J by 7 bases. The length of the CDR3 is 15 residues. Germline-derived CDR1 and CDR2 are MNHEY and SVGAGI. CDR3 sequence reads: CASSPGLESSNEQFF. CDR3 nucleotides: TGTGCCAGCAGCCCGGGACTAGAGTCTTCAAATGAGCAGTTCTTC.

The chain uses TRBV30 and TRBJ1-3; tentatively, D is TRBD1 (5 bases). The V end lost 2 bases, the J end lost 4 bases, and 15 bases lay between the germline ends. The CDR3 extends over 15 amino acids. The germline gives CDR1 GTSNPN, CDR2 SVGIG (reference sequence). The CDR3: CAWSRGLSSGNTIYF. CDR3 DNA: TGTGCCTGGAGTAGGGGCCTGAGCTCCGGAAACACCATATATTTT.

This clone was found a few times. The chain carries TRBV11-3 and TRBJ2-2; D unresolved. The CDR3 has 13 residues. Germline CDR1 and CDR2: SGHNT and YENEEA. V was shortened by 3 bases and J by 6 bases, with 8 bases between the two germline ends. Here the CDR3 DNA reads TGTGCCAGCAGCTTGCCAGAGGCCGGGGAGCTGTTTTTT. It codes for CASSLPEAGELFF.

This clone appeared many times. This chain uses TRBV6-5 with TRBJ2-1; 8 bases agree with TRBD2. The V gene's germline CDR1 is MNHEY and CDR2 SVGAGI. The CDR3 is 14 residues long. The junction had 2 bases not matched to a gene; V was cut back by 5 bases and J by 2 bases. The CDR3 nucleotides read TGTGCCAGCAGTCGGGGGGGGGCCTACAATGAGCAGTTCTTC. It translates to CASSRGGAYNEQFF.

This clone appeared a few times. The V call is TRBV19, the J call TRBJ2-7, with TRBD2 matching 11 bases. Germline-derived CDR1 and CDR2 are LNHDA and SQIVND (reference sequence). The V segment lost 6 bases and the J segment 1 base; nucleotides outside the gene matches: 2. This CDR3 is 14 amino acids long. The DNA for the CDR3 is TGTGCCAGTAGCCCTAGCGGGAGGTCCTACGAGCAGTACTTC. It is translated as CASSPSGRSYEQYF.

The genes are TRBV19 and TRBJ2-1, with a possible D match to TRBD1 (6 bases). Looked up from germline, CDR1 is LNHDA and CDR2 is SQIVND (reference sequence). V shed 3 bases and J shed 5 bases, with 11 bases lying between them. This CDR3 region has 14 residues. CDR3 amino acids: CASSMWTAHNEQFF. As DNA, the CDR3 is TGTGCCAGTAGTATGTGGACAGCCCACAATGAGCAGTTCTTC.